The present TCR beta chain was sequenced within a study of cytomegalovirus exposure and HLA in healthy donors. Study context: Previous work identified 90 million to 130 million unique TCR beta sequences from about 179 million T cells.

This clone was observed a handful of times. Its antigen is as yet unknown. Germline CDR1 and CDR2: SGDLS and YYNGEE. The CDR3 sequence is 16 residues long. Trimming removed 2 bases at V and 0 bases at J, with 15 bases between. Notes on the study in general: By HLA locus, TCR association rates varied in a later analysis, with DRB1 showing the most and HLA-C the fewest.

Primers included in the PCR were 60 Vbeta and 13 Jbeta primers. Clones were sequenced by immunoSEQ multiplex PCR, and TCRdb holds only the in-frame ones, with some missing. Among about 150,000 clones listed, approximately 74% were seen once. The TCR was taken from a man aged 30 to 45 in good health and CMV-seronegative. The V and J genes are TRBV9 and TRBJ2-7, with D maybe TRBD2 (5 bases). Specimen: PBMCs. This CDR3 reads CASSVGSEDDSYEQYF. The CDR3 DNA follows: TGTGCCAGCAGCGTGGGGAGTGAAGACGACTCCTACGAGCAGTACTTC.